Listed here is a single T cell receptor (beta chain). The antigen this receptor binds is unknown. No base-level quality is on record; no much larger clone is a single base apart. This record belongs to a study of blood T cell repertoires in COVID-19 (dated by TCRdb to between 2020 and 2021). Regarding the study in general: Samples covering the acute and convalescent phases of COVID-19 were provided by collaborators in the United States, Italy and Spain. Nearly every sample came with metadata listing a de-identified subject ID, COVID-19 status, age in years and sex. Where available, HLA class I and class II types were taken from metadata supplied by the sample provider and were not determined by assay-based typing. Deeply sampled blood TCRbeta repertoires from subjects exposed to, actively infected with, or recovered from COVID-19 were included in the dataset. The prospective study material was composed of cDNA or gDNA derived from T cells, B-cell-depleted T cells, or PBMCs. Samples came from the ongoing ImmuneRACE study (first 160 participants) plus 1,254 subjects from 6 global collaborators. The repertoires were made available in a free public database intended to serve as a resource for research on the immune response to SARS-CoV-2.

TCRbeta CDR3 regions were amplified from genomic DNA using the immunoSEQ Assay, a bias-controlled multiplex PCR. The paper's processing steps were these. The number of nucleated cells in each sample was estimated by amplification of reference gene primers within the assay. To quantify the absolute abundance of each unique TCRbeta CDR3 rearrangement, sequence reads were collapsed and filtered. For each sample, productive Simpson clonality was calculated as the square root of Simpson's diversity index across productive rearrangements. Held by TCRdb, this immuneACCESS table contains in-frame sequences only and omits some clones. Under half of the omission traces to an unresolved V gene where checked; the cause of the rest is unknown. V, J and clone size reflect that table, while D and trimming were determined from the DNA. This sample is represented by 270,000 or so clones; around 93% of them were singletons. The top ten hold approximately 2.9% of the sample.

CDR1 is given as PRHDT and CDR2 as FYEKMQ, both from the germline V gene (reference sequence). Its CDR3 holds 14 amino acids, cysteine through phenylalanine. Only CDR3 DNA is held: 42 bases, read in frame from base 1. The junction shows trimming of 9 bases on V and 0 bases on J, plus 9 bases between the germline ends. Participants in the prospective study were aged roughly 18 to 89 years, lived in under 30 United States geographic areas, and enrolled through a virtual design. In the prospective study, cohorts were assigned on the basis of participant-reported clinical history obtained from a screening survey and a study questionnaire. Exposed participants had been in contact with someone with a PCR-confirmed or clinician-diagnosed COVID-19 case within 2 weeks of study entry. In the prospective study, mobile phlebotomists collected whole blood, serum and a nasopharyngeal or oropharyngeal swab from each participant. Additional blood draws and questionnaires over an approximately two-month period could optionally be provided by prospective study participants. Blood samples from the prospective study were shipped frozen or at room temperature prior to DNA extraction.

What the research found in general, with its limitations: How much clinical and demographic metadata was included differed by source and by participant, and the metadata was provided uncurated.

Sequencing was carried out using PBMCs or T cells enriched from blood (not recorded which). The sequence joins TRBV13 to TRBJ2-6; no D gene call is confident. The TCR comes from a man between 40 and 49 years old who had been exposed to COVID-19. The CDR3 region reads CASRLSSGANVLTF. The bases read TGTGCCAGTCGCCTCAGCTCTGGGGCCAACGTCCTGACTTTC.